The rows below give T cell receptor beta chains drawn from one sample of a study of identical twins. A single record per CDR3 protein comes from TCRdb applying MiXCR to the 5' RACE reads. The sample includes some 790,000 distinct CDR3 sequences, 15% to 20% of them seen just once. These data were also filed under a second study, of T cells expressing NK-cell markers.

The sequencing input was PBMCs. The receptor source for this set is a woman under 30 in good health. The CDR3 runs from the conserved cysteine through the conserved F or W. A D gene is named only where the DNA matches it firmly. Clone sizes are given selectively: once, few, many, or a class where the clone is expanded.

many,-,TRBJ1-6,TRBV24-1,CATSDATLGPYSPLHF,TGTGCCACCAGTGATGCGACTCTCGGCCCCTATTCACCCCTCCACTTT
few,-,TRBJ2-7,TRBV7-9,CASSLSVSSYEQYF,TGTGCCAGCAGCTTAAGTGTGAGCTCCTACGAGCAGTACTTC
-,-,TRBJ1-2,TRBV20-1,CSARRQAGVHGYTF,TGCAGTGCAAGAAGACAGGCTGGGGTTCATGGCTACACCTTC
-,TRBD2,TRBJ2-6,TRBV19,CASSGPGTRGFSGANVLTF,TGTGCCAGTAGCGGTCCCGGGACTAGAGGTTTCTCTGGGGCCAACGTCCTGACTTTC
few,TRBD2,TRBJ2-7,TRBV29-1,CSVEGGTINEQYF,TGCAGCGTTGAGGGCGGGACTATCAACGAGCAGTACTTC
many,-,TRBJ1-2,TRBV12-3/TRBV12-4,CASSFRGYTF,TGTGCCAGCAGTTTTAGGGGCTACACCTTC
-,TRBD2,TRBJ2-1,TRBV12-3/TRBV12-4,CASSLATGLAAVEQFF,TGTGCCAGCAGTTTAGCGACGGGACTAGCAGCGGTTGAGCAGTTCTTC
few,TRBD1,TRBJ2-5,TRBV25-1,CASTLTGGRETQYF,TGTGCCAGCACCCTGACAGGGGGCCGGGAGACCCAGTACTTC
few,-,TRBJ2-5,TRBV5-1,CASSQVQETQYF,TGCGCCAGCAGCCAAGTGCAAGAGACCCAGTACTTC
-,-,TRBJ1-2,TRBV6-1,CASSELSGPINFNYGYTF,TGTGCCAGCAGTGAATTATCCGGACCCATAAACTTTAACTATGGCTACACCTTC
-,-,TRBJ2-7,TRBV20-1,CSLGGGLEQYF,TGCAGCCTAGGGGGGGGGCTCGAGCAGTACTTC
-,TRBD1,TRBJ1-1,TRBV7-9,CASRPTGVTEAFF,TGTGCCAGCAGACCCACAGGGGTCACTGAAGCTTTCTTT
few,-,TRBJ2-3,TRBV12-3/TRBV12-4,CTISLTRPPRTSTDTQYF,TGTACCATCAGTTTAACCAGACCCCCTAGGACTAGCACAGATACGCAGTATTTT
few,TRBD1,TRBJ2-7,TRBV7-9,CASSSGQGEYEQYF,TGTGCCAGCAGCTCGGGACAGGGGGAATACGAGCAGTACTTC
few,-,TRBJ2-7,TRBV4-3,CASSQAVGGTSYEQYF,TGCGCCAGCAGCCAAGCGGTGGGCGGGACTTCTTACGAGCAGTACTTC
few,TRBD1,TRBJ1-2,TRBV20-1,CSALTGGANGYTF,TGCAGTGCTCTGACAGGGGGCGCGAATGGCTACACCTTC
-,TRBD1,TRBJ1-5,TRBV5-1,CASSPGQGTQPQHF,TGCGCCAGCAGCCCCGGACAGGGAACTCAGCCCCAGCATTTT
few,TRBD1,TRBJ2-7,TRBV7-9,CASSTVGTGGPYEQYF,TGTGCCAGCAGCACAGTCGGGACAGGGGGACCCTACGAGCAGTACTTC